This record covers a single T cell receptor (beta chain). The CDR3 is made up of 14 amino acids. Losses at the gene ends were 4 bases for V and 2 bases for J; bases not matched to a gene: 5. Looked up from germline, CDR1 is SGHRS and CDR2 is YFSETQ. Sequencing used immunoSEQ multiplex PCR; TCRdb keeps in-frame clones, though not all of them. Of around 21,000 clones listed, about four fifths are singletons. Ipilimumab, 1 mg/kg, started 14 to 28 days after autologous transplant. Patients received nivolumab 3 mg/kg at weeks 1, 4, 7, 10, then fortnightly to week 26. These data originate in a study of ipilimumab plus nivolumab after autologous stem cell transplantation. In the study overall: DLBCL patients had primary refractory or relapsed disease.

The sequenced sample was PBMCs, obtained in a trial of ipilimumab plus nivolumab as post-transplant consolidation. The chain links TRBV5-1 to TRBJ2-5; 7 nucleotides match TRBD2. The receptor comes from a male donor with diffuse large B-cell lymphoma. Written as DNA, the CDR3 is TGCGCCAGCAGCCCCAGCGGGGCGCAAGAGACCCAGTACTTC. Translated: CASSPSGAQETQYF.